This T cell receptor beta chain was observed in a study of blood T cell repertoires in COVID-19 (TCRdb year 2020). Background for the entire study: The collaborator samples originated in the United States, Italy and Spain and spanned the acute and convalescent phases of COVID-19. The material from the prospective study consisted of cDNA or gDNA derived from T cells, B-cell-depleted T cells, or PBMCs. Deeply sampled blood TCRbeta repertoires from subjects exposed to, actively infected with, or recovered from COVID-19 were included in the dataset. The repertoires were released in a freely available public database meant as a resource for research on the immune response to SARS-CoV-2. Samples were obtained from the ongoing ImmuneRACE study (first 160 participants) and from about 1,300 subjects provided by 6 global collaborators. A de-identified subject ID, COVID-19 status, age in years and sex were almost always included in the sample metadata. HLA class I and class II types, where available, came from metadata supplied by the sample provider rather than from assay-based typing.

With respect to this clone: What this receptor recognizes is not known. No much larger clone is present one base from it, and per-base qualities are unavailable.

Results and caveats for the whole study, not just this receptor: Clinical and demographic metadata were provided uncurated, with the amount varying by source and participant.

In Seattle, one collaborating source enrolled patients while the infection was active and tracked those patients longitudinally over the course of disease. The collaborating institutions used their own protocols to collect whole blood in K2EDTA tubes. For TCRbeta analysis, collaborators shipped samples as frozen whole blood, isolated PBMCs, or DNA extracted from either of those sample types. The immunoSEQ Assay, a bias-controlled multiplex PCR, was used to amplify TCRbeta CDR3 regions from genomic DNA. In the source study's methods: Within the assay, amplification of reference gene primers was used to estimate how many nucleated cells each sample contained. To quantify the absolute abundance of each unique TCRbeta CDR3 rearrangement, sequence reads were collapsed and filtered. Productive Simpson clonality was computed per sample as the square root of Simpson's diversity index over productive rearrangements. TCRdb retrieved this table from immuneACCESS and kept in-frame rearrangements only. Not all clones are present; in checked studies, unresolved V genes account for under half, and no reason is known for the remainder. That table gives V, J and clone size, and the DNA gave D and trimming. The sample data list about 160,000 clones, and roughly 90% of these were observed just once. Jointly, the top ten make up roughly 5% of the sample.

The TCR comes from a man aged 30 to 39 with COVID-19, enrolled during active disease. Sequenced input: peripheral blood.

The CDR3 here reads CASSSTDSRNQPQHF. The DNA sequence is TGTGCCAGCAGCAGCACGGACAGCCGCAATCAGCCCCAGCATTTT. The rearranged segments are TRBV28 and TRBJ1-5; the D gene is perhaps TRBD1, from 6 matching bases. There are 15 amino acids in the CDR3, from cysteine to phenylalanine inclusive. Kept here is only the CDR3 DNA, which spans 45 bases and is read in frame from base 1. The germline V gene provides CDR1 MDHEN and CDR2 SYDVKM. V and J lose 6 bases and 2 bases, and a span of 14 bases separates them.